The rows below give T cell receptor beta chains drawn from one sample of a study of cytomegalovirus exposure and HLA in healthy donors. Sequencing was performed with immunoSEQ multiplex PCR; in TCRdb, only in-frame clones are kept and a portion is missing. Counted here are 200,000 to 250,000 clones, roughly 80% occurring once; the ten biggest clones make up about 3%. The sample comprised PBMCs. The receptors stem from a man aged 25 to 40 in good health and CMV-seronegative. CDR3s include the opening cysteine and the closing phenylalanine or tryptophan.

>TRBV7-9|TRBJ2-7
CASSLGDRGHEQYF
>TRBV4-1|TRBJ2-2
CASSQARTANTGELFF
>TRBV9|TRBJ2-3
CASSVEGGALTDTQYF
>TRBV19|TRBJ2-3
CASKSRGAADTQYF
>TRBV19|TRBJ2-4
CASRSLGEPKNIQYF
>TRBV19|TRBJ2-7
CASSLRLGRRNEQYF
>TRBV9|TRBJ2-6
CASSSQGFSGASVLTF
>TRBV20-1|TRBJ2-1
CSATATAEQFF
>TRBV7-9|TRBJ2-1
CASSPVRAGNEQFF
>TRBV29-1|TRBJ2-7
CSARGTGPHEQYF
>TRBV5-8|TRBJ2-4
CASSLGGGATIAKNIQYF
>TRBV27|TRBJ1-2
CASSLFRGYGYTF
>TRBV7-6|TRBJ2-3
CASSLFGGGLLTDTQYF
>TRBV7-9|TRBJ2-2
CASSLGGAGGELFF
>TRBV4-1|TRBJ2-5
CASSPSRGLQETQYF
>TRBV7-9|TRBJ2-2
CASRGGLAGDQNTGELFF
>TRBV6-5|TRBJ1-5
CASSYTGTQPQHF
>TRBV6-4|TRBJ2-1
CASMGGPYNEQFF
>TRBV13|TRBJ1-1
CASTLRGRPEAFF
>TRBV29-1|TRBJ2-7
CSVEVPGDEQYF
>TRBV7-8|TRBJ2-1
CASSRLGAGGSYNEQFF
>TRBV7-9|TRBJ2-2
CSSSYVEQSTGELFF